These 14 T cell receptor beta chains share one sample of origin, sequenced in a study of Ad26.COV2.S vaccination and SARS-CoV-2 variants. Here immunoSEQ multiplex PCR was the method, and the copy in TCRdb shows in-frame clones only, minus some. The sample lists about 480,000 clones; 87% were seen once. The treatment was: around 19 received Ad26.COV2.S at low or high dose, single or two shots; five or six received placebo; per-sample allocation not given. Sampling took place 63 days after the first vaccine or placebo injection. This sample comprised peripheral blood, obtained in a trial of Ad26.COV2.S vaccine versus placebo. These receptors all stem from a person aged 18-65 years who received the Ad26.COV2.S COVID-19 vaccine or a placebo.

The CDR3 region is CASSLAFVNTEAFF. In nucleotides, the CDR3 is TGCGCCAGCAGCTTGGCATTTGTGAACACTGAAGCTTTCTTT. V is TRBV5-1 and J is TRBJ1-1; D call uncertain. Germline-derived CDR1 and CDR2 are SGHRS and YFSETQ. Trimming removed 0 bases at V and 0 bases at J, with 6 bases between. This CDR3 region has 14 residues.

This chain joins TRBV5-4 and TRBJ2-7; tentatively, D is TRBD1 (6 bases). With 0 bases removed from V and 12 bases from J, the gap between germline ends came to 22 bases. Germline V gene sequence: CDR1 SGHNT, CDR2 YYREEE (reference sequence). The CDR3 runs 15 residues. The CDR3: CASSLGMDSLTPRYF. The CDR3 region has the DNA TGTGCCAGCAGCTTGGGAATGGACAGTCTCACACCGCGGTACTTC.

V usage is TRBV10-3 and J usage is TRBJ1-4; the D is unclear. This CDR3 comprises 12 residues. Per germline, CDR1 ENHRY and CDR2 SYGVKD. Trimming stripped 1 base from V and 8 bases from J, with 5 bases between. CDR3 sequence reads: CAISEFQEKLFF. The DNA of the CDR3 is TGTGCCATCAGTGAGTTCCAGGAAAAACTGTTTTTT.

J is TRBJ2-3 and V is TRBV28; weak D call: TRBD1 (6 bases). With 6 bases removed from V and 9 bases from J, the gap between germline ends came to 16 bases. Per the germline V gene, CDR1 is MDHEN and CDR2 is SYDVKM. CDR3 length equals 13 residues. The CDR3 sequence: CASSPDPQGTQYF. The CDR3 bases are TGTGCCAGCAGCCCGGACCCGCAGGGGACGCAGTATTTT.

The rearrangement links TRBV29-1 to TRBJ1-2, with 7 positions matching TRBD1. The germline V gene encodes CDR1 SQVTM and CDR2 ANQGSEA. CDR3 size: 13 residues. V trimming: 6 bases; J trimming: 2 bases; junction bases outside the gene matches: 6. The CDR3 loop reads CSVIPGQNYGYTF. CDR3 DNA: TGCAGCGTGATACCGGGACAGAACTATGGCTACACCTTC.

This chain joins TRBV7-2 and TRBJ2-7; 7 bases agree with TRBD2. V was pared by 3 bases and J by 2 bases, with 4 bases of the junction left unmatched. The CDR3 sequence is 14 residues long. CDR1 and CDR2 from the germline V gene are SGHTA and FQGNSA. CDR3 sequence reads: CASSFYGRTYEQYF. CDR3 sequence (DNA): TGTGCCAGCAGCTTTTACGGGAGGACCTACGAGCAGTACTTC.

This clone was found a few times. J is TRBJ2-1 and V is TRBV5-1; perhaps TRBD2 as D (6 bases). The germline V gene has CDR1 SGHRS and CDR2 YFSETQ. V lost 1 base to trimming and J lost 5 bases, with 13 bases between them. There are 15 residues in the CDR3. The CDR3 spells CASSLSVAVNNEQFF. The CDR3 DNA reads TGCGCCAGCAGCTTGTCGGTAGCGGTTAACAATGAGCAGTTCTTC.

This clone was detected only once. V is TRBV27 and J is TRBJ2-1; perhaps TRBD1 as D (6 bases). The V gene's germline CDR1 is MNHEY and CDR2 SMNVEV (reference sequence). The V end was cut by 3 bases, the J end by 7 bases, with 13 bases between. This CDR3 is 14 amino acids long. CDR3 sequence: CASSFYQRGNEQFF. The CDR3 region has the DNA TGTGCCAGCAGTTTTTATCAGAGGGGGAATGAGCAGTTCTTC.

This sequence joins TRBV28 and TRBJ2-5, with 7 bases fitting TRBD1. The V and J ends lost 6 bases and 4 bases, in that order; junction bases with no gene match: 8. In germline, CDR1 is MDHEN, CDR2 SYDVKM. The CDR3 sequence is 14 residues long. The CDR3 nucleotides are TGTGCCAGCAGCGAAGACAGGGCTGGAGAGACCCAGTACTTC. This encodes CASSEDRAGETQYF.

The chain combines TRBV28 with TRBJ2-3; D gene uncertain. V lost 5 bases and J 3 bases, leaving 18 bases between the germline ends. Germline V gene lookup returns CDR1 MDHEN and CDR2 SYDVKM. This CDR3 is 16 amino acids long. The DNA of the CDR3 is TGTGCCAGCAGTCTAGGTGGCATATCAGGAACAGATACGCAGTATTTT. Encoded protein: CASSLGGISGTDTQYF.

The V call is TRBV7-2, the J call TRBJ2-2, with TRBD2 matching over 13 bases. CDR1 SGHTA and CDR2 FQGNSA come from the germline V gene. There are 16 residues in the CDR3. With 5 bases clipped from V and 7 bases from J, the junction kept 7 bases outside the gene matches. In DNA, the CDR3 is TGTGCCAGCAGCCTCACTAGCGGGAGGGGGATCGGGGAGCTGTTTTTT. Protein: CASSLTSGRGIGELFF.

The CDR3 coding sequence is TGTGCCAGCAGCCCAGGGGTGGGCTACACCTTC. Encoded protein: CASSPGVGYTF. The rearrangement uses TRBV3-1 (or the pseudogene TRBV3-2) and TRBJ1-2, with D maybe TRBD1 (6 bases). In germline, CDR1 is LGHDT, CDR2 YNNKEL (reference sequence). This CDR3 is 11 amino acids long. V was trimmed by 4 bases and J by 8 bases, leaving 8 bases between them.

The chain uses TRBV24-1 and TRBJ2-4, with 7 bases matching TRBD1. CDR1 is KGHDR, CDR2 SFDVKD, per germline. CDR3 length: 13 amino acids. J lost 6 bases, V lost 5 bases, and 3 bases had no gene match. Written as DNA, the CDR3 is TGTGCCACCAGTGCGGCAGGGGGAAACATTCAGTACTTC. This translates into CATSAAGGNIQYF.

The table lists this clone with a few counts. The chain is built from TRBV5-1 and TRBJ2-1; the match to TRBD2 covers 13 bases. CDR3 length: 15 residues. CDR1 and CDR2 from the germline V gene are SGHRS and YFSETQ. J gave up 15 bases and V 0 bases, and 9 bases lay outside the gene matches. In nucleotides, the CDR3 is TGCGCCAGCAGCTTGGGCGGGACTAGCGGGGTTAGTCCGTTCTTC. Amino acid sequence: CASSLGGTSGVSPFF.